This T cell receptor beta chain was recovered during a study of blood T cells in healthy people across ages (dated by TCRdb to between 2014 and 2017). About the investigation overall: In model experiments, template switching captured about one uniquely barcoded TCR beta cDNA molecule for every two T cells. The study measured age-related changes in TCR beta repertoire diversity using deep sequencing normalized with unique cDNA molecular identifiers. The study analyzed two additional independent replicas of 1 million unique cDNA reads from the same blood draw for two donors, one aged 18 to 29 and one aged 80 or older. Four age groups were formed from the donors: young (average approximately 15 years), middle-aged (more than 35), aged (around 62) and long-lived (about 80). Donors of different ages were randomly distributed across sequencing lanes to avoid experimental bias. What the study reported, not specific to this receptor: Conclusive comparison of naive and antigen-experienced compartments was prevented by the profiling of bulk unsorted PBMCs. Compared with the aged group, more naive CD4+ T cells, fewer expanded clones and increased TCR diversity were shown by the long-lived group, suggesting age selection. Observed TCR beta diversity per million T cells fell roughly linearly with age, and a significant reduction was already apparent by age around 36. A strong correlation was found between observed TCR beta diversity and the percentage of naive T cells measured by flow cytometry. Because the CMV infection status of the donors was unknown, age-related changes in expanded clonotypes may potentially have been confounded. Total diversity estimates from one million sequenced T cells were considered lower bounds and underestimates.

The donors were roughly 38 Caucasian individuals from Russia, aged 6 to 90 years, who were systemically healthy. Ten milliliters of peripheral blood were drawn from each donor into EDTA-treated Vacutainer tubes. Ficoll-Paque density-gradient centrifugation was used to isolate PBMCs, with at least 6.5 million per sample. Trizol reagent was used to extract total RNA from PBMCs, with at least 6 micrograms per sample. The percentages of naive CD45RAhigh/CD27high T cells were determined by flow cytometry on a PBMC aliquot from every donor. This clonotype was detected only a few times. It has no known antigen specificity. Base qualities are not at hand, and no much larger clone is one base apart. The junction carries 12 bases between V and J, which are trimmed by 5 bases and 5 bases respectively. Counted from cysteine to phenylalanine, this CDR3 has 13 amino acids. Only the CDR3 portion is preserved as DNA: 39 bases, with reading frame beginning at the first base.

Libraries were made using 5' RACE. A second PCR of 7 to 11 cycles was performed with a sample-barcoded 5' primer and a J-beta primer mix. Each TCR beta cDNA molecule received a unique molecular identifier from a template-switch 5' adaptor carrying 12 random nucleotides. At least 2.5 million CDR3-containing paired-end reads were obtained from each sample. First-strand cDNA was synthesized from all RNA with the Mint cDNA synthesis kit, primed by a TRBC-specific oligonucleotide. After uracil-DNA glycosylase treatment, a first 18-cycle PCR used universal primers M1SS and BC2_uni_R on all cDNA. Regarding the original processing steps: For normalization, 1 million high-quality reads, each with a distinct molecular identifier, were randomly selected from each sample. Reads with shared molecular identifiers were discarded instead of being binned into consensus sequences. CDR3 identification, clonotype clustering and error correction used MiTCR with a Q25 quality threshold and the strictest error-elimination algorithm. A nonparametric unseen species model with Euler transformation was used to estimate lower-bound total TCR beta diversity. TCRdb itself trimmed the public reads at Q25 with fastp, ran MiXCR and retained productive beta chains. Merged by CDR3 protein, the rows form single entries marked with the most common genes and DNA. TCRdb's processing, not the study's, gives the V and J calls here. For this sample the table gives fewer than 2 million distinct CDR3 sequences, of which about two fifths were detected only once. Of the sample, 23% is held by the ten largest clones.

The sequencing input was blood. The chain links TRBV12-3 or TRBV12-4 with TRBJ2-5; matching of 6 bases hints at TRBD2 as the D gene. The clonotype was recovered from a human donor in good health. The CDR3 region: CASSRNGGETQYF. Read as DNA, the sequence is TGTGCCAGCAGTCGTAATGGGGGGGAGACCCAGTACTTC.